One and the same sample provided the 8 T cell receptor beta chains below, sequenced in a study of OX40 agonist ivuxolimab in advanced cancers. The protocol was immunoSEQ multiplex PCR, while the TCRdb copy is restricted to in-frame clones and leaves out a portion. The top ten clones hold approximately 20% of a sample with over 50,000 clones, 92% of them seen once. This specimen consisted of CD4+ or CD8+ T cells sorted from blood, obtained in a trial of the OX40 agonist ivuxolimab. The receptor source for this set is an adult with an advanced solid tumor such as melanoma, head and neck, liver or kidney cancer.

This clone was picked up one time. The rearrangement joins TRBV11-2 to TRBJ2-3; D uncertain. Germline loops: CDR1 SGHAT, CDR2 FQNNGV. With 3 bases removed from V and 4 bases from J, the gap between germline ends came to 8 bases. The CDR3 is 13 amino acids. The CDR3 DNA reads TGTGCCAGCAGCTTTGAGTTAGCAGATACGCAGTATTTT. Encoded protein: CASSFELADTQYF.

The chain uses TRBV27 and TRBJ1-2, with 9 bases matching TRBD1. The CDR3 has 16 amino acids. Trimming at V came to 5 bases and at J to 7 bases, leaving 14 bases not matched to a gene. Germline V CDR1 and CDR2: MNHEY, SMNVEV (reference sequence). CDR3 nucleotides: TGTGCCAGCAGTCCACATCCGGGACAGGGTACTAGTGGCTACACCTTC. The encoded protein is CASSPHPGQGTSGYTF.

CDR3 sequence: CASSVGTTYEQYF. The CDR3 nucleotides are TGTGCCAGCAGCGTCGGGACTACCTACGAGCAGTACTTC. The chain uses TRBV9 and TRBJ2-7; 7 nucleotides agree with TRBD2. V was clipped by 2 bases and J by 2 bases; unmatched bases: 1. Germline loops: CDR1 SGDLS, CDR2 YYNGEE. The CDR3 runs 13 residues.

The chain uses TRBV19 and TRBJ2-1, with a tentative D call TRBD1 (6 bases). Trimming left V 5 bases short and J 10 bases short, with 9 bases between. CDR3 size: 11 residues. CDR1 and CDR2 (germline): LNHDA, SQIVND (reference sequence). The CDR3 DNA follows: TGTGCCAGTAGTTATGGGACAGAGCAGTTCTTC. This translates into CASSYGTEQFF.

The chain has TRBV28 and TRBJ1-5; 10 bases line up with TRBD1. CDR1 and CDR2 from the germline V gene are MDHEN and SYDVKM. The CDR3 has 11 residues. Trimming removed 10 bases from V and 9 bases from J; junction bases left unmatched: 3. DNA for the CDR3: TGTGCCACCTGGACAGGGGGGCCCCAGCATTTT. Translation: CATWTGGPQHF.

This chain links TRBV27 with TRBJ1-2; TRBD1 aligns across 12 bases. Losses at the gene ends were 5 bases for V and 4 bases for J; bases not matched to a gene: 8. Per the germline V gene, CDR1 is MNHEY and CDR2 is SMNVEV (reference sequence). The CDR3 consists of 16 residues. CDR3 DNA sequence: TGTGCCAGCAGTACCGGGACAGGGGGCGCAAGCTATGGCTACACCTTC. Its protein product is CASSTGTGGASYGYTF.

This clone was seen only once. V and J are TRBV19 and TRBJ2-1; 12 bases align to TRBD2. The CDR3 totals 15 residues. Germline V gives CDR1 LNHDA, CDR2 SQIVND (reference sequence). V lost 2 bases and J lost 7; bases outside the gene matches: 3. The CDR3 sequence is CASSIWLAGGNEQFF. CDR3 DNA sequence: TGTGCCAGTAGTATATGGCTAGCGGGGGGGAATGAGCAGTTCTTC.

The chain recombines TRBV6-5 with TRBJ2-1, with unresolved D. CDR3 length: 11 residues. Germline-derived CDR1 and CDR2 are MNHEY and SVGAGI. The V end lost 6 bases, the J end lost 7 bases, and 7 bases lay between the germline ends. The CDR3 DNA is TGTGCCAGCAGCTCAGAAAATGAGCAGTTCTTC. It is translated as CASSSENEQFF.